This TCR beta chain stems from a study of PD-L1 blockade in urothelial cancer. The CDR3 contains 17 residues. Using immunoSEQ multiplex PCR, the repertoire was profiled, and TCRdb retains in-frame clones only, with some absent. The sample shows around 40,000 clones, 83% of them seen only once. V and J are TRBV12-2 and TRBJ2-3; TRBD2 is taken as the D call from the table, unchecked against the DNA. TRBV12-2 corresponds to a pseudogene. The receptor's source is a man aged 60-69 years with urothelial cancer. The source material was PBMCs, sampled around atezolizumab (anti-PD-L1) treatment. The CDR3 protein is CASRLAHRLVCTDTQYF. The CDR3 region has the DNA TGTGCAAGTCGCTTAGCCCATAGACTAGTGTGCACAGATACGCAGTATTTT.